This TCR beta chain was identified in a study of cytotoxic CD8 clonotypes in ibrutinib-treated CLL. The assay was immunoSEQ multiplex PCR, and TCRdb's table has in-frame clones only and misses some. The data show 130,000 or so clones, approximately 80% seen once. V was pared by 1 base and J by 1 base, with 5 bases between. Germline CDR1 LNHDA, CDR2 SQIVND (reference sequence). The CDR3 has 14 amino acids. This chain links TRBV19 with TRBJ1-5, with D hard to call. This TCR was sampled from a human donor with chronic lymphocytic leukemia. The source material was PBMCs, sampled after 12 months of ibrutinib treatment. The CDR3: CASSIVRSNQPQHF. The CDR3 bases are TGTGCCAGTAGTATAGTTCGGAGCAATCAGCCCCAGCATTTT.